Listed below are T cell receptor beta chains from one sample, sequenced in a study of shared clonotypes between healthy human individuals. Sequencing was performed with immunoSEQ multiplex PCR; in TCRdb, only in-frame clones are kept and a portion is missing. The sample consists of 600,000 to 800,000 clones, roughly 72% of them appearing once. Sequencing used memory CD4+ T cells sorted from blood. These TCRs come from a woman in her 30s in good health. CDR3s include the opening cysteine and the closing phenylalanine or tryptophan. D genes are given only for firm matches.

TRBV2	TRBD2	13	TRBJ2-7	CASSVKREGQQYF
TRBV19	TRBD1	13	TRBJ2-7	CASSIDRDYEQYF
TRBV4-1	TRBD2	16	TRBJ2-1	CASSRTGTSGVKEQFF
TRBV6-6	TRBD1	14	TRBJ1-1	CASSPDRVNTEAFF
TRBV6-1	NA	13	TRBJ2-7	CASIGKGGYEQYF
TRBV18	TRBD1	15	TRBJ2-1	CASSPGTGVYNEQFF
TRBV5-1	NA	12	TRBJ2-7	CASSLEGGEQYF
TRBV6-1	NA	17	TRBJ2-7	CASSAKFKPGQKYEQYF
TRBV18	NA	15	TRBJ2-4	CASSPPEVAKNIQYF
TRBV5-6	NA	14	TRBJ2-1	CASSSDTQSDEQFF
TRBV6-1	TRBD1	17	TRBJ1-4	CASSVAPGVGGGEKLFF
TRBV13	NA	15	TRBJ1-5	CASSLGLSPDQPQHF
TRBV6-1	NA	15	TRBJ1-5	CASSPTTEINQPQHF
TRBV7-2	NA	13	TRBJ1-1	CASSRLLTSEAFF
TRBV29-1	NA	14	TRBJ1-5	CSVGTGGPNQPQHF
TRBV15	NA	14	TRBJ2-3	CATSRGTGTDTQYF
TRBV7-7	NA	19	TRBJ2-2	CASSLDPTLDPHYTGELFF
TRBV6-5	NA	15	TRBJ1-5	CASSYAAGQGQPQHF
TRBV5-1	NA	14	TRBJ2-7	CASSRSRSGVEQYF
TRBV5-1	NA	15	TRBJ2-1	CASSTERSSYNEQFF
TRBV7-2	NA	15	TRBJ2-3	CASSWVVLISDTQYF
TRBV5-1	NA	15	TRBJ2-5	CASSTTSGSQETQYF
TRBV2	NA	14	TRBJ2-1	CASRSTPAYNEQFF
TRBV29-1	TRBD1	14	TRBJ2-7	CSVDSTGGLYEQYF
TRBV28	TRBD1	15	TRBJ1-1	CASNPQGTMNTEAFF
TRBV4-2	NA	16	TRBJ2-2	CASSQDWRGDTGELFF
TRBV18	NA	16	TRBJ1-3	CASSLEYPRTGNTIYF
TRBV18	TRBD1	15	TRBJ2-5	CASSGTGEYQETQYF
TRBV27	NA	16	TRBJ1-2	CASSLLRQGLNYGYTF
TRBV5-1	TRBD1	13	TRBJ2-2	CASSQGQTGELFF
TRBV9	TRBD1	17	TRBJ1-1	CASSVVSGGVMNTEAFF
TRBV19	NA	12	TRBJ2-7	CASRGGSYEQYF
TRBV28	NA	15	TRBJ1-1	CASSSLRLQNTEAFF
TRBV2	NA	12	TRBJ1-1	CASSRGQPRAFF
TRBV19	TRBD1	14	TRBJ2-1	CASIGRQGIHEQFF
TRBV4-1	NA	15	TRBJ2-7	CASSPTGTNRYEQYF
TRBV10-2	TRBD1	14	TRBJ1-2	CASTPRQGNYGYTF
TRBV7-8	NA	16	TRBJ2-2	CASSLRGQGGTGELFF
TRBV11-2	NA	16	TRBJ2-7	CASSPSQGGVVYEQYF
TRBV11-2	TRBD2	17	TRBJ2-3	CASSGRTSGIRADTQYF
TRBV6-6	TRBD1	14	TRBJ1-4	CASSSDRRNEKLFF
TRBV28	NA	14	TRBJ1-2	CASSLHPRQYGYTF
TRBV30	TRBD2	17	TRBJ2-1	CAWSVRGGRARYNEQFF
TRBV5-1	TRBD1	15	TRBJ1-5	CASSLGQGYHEPQHF
TRBV5-1	NA	12	TRBJ2-1	CASRLESHEQFF
TRBV6-1	NA	13	TRBJ2-5	CASRVGEVKTQYF
TRBV11-2	TRBD2	15	TRBJ2-1	CASSLGGGLSNEQFF
TRBV25-1	TRBD1	18	TRBJ2-7	CASSGPQPGQVIRDEQYF
TRBV27	NA	14	TRBJ2-5	CASSTQSGQETQYF
TRBV2	NA	12	TRBJ1-4	CASSVRPVKLFF
TRBV11-3	NA	14	TRBJ2-1	CASSLNHRNNEQFF
TRBV4-2	TRBD1	15	TRBJ1-2	CASSQSGQGGYGYTF
TRBV27	TRBD2	19	TRBJ2-7	CASRTNGRALQRGSYEQYF